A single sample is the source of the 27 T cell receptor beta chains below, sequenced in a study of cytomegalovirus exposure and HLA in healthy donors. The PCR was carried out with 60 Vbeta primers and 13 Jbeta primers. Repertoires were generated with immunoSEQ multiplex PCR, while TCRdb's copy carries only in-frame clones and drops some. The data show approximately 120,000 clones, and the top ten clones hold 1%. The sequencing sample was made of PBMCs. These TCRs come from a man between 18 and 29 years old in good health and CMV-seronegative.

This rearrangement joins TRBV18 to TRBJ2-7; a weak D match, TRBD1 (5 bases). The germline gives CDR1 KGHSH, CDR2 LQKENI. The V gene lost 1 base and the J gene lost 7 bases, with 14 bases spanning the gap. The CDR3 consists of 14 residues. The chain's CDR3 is CASSPRARVWEQYF. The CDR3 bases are TGTGCCAGCTCACCACGTGCCAGGGTATGGGAGCAGTACTTC.

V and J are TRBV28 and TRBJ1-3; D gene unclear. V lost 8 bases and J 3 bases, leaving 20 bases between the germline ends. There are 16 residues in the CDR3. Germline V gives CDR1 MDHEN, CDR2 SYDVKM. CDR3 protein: CASAMAGWVDGNTIYF. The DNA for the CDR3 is TGTGCCAGCGCAATGGCGGGGTGGGTGGATGGAAACACCATATATTTT.

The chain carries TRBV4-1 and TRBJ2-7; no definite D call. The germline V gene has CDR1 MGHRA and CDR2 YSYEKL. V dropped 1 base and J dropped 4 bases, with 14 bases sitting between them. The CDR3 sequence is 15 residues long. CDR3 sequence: CASSQVEQPLYEQYF. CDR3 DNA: TGCGCCAGCAGCCAAGTAGAACAGCCTTTATACGAGCAGTACTTC.

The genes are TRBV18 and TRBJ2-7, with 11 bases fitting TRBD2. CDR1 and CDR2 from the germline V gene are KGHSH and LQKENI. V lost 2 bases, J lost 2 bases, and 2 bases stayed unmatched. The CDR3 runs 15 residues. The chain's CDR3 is CASSPTSGSAYEQYF. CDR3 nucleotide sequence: TGTGCCAGCTCACCAACTAGCGGGAGCGCCTACGAGCAGTACTTC.

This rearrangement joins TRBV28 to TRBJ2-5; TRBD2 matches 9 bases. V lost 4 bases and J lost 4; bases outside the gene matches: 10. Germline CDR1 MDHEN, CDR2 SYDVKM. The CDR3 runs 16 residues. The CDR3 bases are TGTGCCAGCAGTTCCCCCTCGGGCGGGAGGGGAGAGACCCAGTACTTC. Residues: CASSSPSGGRGETQYF. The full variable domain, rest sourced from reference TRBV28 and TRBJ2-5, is DVKVTQSSRYLVKRTGEKVFLECVQDMDHENMFWYRQDPGLGLRLIYFSYDVKMKEKGDIPEGYSVSREKKERFSLILESASTNQTSMYLCASSSPSGGRGETQYFGPGTRLLVL.

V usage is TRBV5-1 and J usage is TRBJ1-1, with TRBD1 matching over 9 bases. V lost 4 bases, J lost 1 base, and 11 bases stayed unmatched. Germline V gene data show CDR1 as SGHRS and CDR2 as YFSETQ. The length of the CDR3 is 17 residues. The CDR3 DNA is TGCGCCAGCAGCCGCATTGGACAGGGGTCCTCGAACACTGAAGCTTTCTTT. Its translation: CASSRIGQGSSNTEAFF. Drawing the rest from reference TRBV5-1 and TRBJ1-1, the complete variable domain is KAGVTQTPRYLIKTRGQQVTLSCSPISGHRSVSWYQQTPGQGLQFLFEYFSETQRNKGNFPGRFSGRQFSNSRSEMNVSTLELGDSALYLCASSRIGQGSSNTEAFFGQGTRLTVV.

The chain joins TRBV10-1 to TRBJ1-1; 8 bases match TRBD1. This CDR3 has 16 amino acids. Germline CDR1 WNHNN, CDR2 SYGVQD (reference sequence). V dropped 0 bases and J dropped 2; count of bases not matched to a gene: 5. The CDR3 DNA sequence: TGCGCCAGCAGTGAGTCGCCGGACAGGGCTAACACTGAAGCTTTCTTT. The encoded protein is CASSESPDRANTEAFF.

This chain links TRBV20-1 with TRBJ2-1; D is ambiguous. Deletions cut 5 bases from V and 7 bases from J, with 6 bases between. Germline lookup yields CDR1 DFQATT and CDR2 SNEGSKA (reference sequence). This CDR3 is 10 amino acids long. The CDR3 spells CSAERNEQFF. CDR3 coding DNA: TGCAGTGCTGAGAGGAATGAGCAGTTCTTC.

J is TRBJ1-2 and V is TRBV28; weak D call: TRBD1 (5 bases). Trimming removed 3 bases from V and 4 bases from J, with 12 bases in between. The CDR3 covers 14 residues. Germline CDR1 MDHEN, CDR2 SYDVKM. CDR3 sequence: CASSLPQGGYGYTF. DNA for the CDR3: TGTGCCAGCAGTTTGCCTCAGGGAGGCTATGGCTACACCTTC.

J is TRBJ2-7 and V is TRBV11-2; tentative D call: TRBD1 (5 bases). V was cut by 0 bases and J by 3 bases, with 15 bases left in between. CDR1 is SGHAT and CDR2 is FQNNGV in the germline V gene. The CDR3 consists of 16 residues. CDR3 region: CASSLDSPDRLYEQYF. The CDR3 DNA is TGTGCCAGCAGCTTAGATAGCCCAGACAGACTCTACGAGCAGTACTTC.

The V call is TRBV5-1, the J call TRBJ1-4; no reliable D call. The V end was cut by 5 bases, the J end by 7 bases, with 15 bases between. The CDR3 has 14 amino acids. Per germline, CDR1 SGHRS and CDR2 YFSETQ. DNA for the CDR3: TGCGCCAGCAGTATGGAAAGGCGGGGTGAAAAACTGTTTTTT. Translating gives CASSMERRGEKLFF.

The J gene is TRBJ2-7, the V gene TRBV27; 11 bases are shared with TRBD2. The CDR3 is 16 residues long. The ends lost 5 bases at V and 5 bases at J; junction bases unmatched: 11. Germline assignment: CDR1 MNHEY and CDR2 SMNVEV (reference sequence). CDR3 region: CASSPITSGSSNEQYF. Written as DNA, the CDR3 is TGTGCCAGCAGTCCAATTACTAGCGGGAGTAGCAACGAGCAGTACTTC.

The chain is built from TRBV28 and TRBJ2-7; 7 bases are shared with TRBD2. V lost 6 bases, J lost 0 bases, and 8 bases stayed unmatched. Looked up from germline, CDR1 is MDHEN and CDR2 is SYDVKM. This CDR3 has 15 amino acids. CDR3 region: CASRLGGGSSYEQYF. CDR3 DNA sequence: TGTGCCAGCAGACTCGGGGGAGGGAGCTCCTACGAGCAGTACTTC.

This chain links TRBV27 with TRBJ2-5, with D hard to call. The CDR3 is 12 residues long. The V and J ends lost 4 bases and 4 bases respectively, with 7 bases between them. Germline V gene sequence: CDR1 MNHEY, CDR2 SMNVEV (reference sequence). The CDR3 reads CASSWHRETQYF. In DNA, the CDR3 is TGTGCCAGCAGTTGGCACCGAGAGACCCAGTACTTC.

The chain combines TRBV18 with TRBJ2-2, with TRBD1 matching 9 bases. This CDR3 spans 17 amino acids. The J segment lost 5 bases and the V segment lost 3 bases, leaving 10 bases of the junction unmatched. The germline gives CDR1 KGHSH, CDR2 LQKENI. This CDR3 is CASSPGQGRARTGELFF. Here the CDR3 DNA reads TGTGCCAGCTCACCGGGACAGGGTAGGGCACGGACCGGGGAGCTGTTTTTT.

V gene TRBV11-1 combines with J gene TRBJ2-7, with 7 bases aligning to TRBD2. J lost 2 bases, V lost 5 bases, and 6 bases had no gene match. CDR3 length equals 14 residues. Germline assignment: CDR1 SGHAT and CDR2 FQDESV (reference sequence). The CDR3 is CASSPGGIAYEQYF. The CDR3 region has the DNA TGTGCCAGCAGCCCGGGGGGTATCGCCTACGAGCAGTACTTC.

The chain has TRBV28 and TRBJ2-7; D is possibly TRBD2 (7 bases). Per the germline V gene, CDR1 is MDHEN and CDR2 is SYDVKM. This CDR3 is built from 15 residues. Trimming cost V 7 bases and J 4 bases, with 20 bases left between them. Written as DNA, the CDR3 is TGTGCCAGCACCCCCCCCCGGGGGGCGGGTTACGAGCAGTACTTC. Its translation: CASTPPRGAGYEQYF.

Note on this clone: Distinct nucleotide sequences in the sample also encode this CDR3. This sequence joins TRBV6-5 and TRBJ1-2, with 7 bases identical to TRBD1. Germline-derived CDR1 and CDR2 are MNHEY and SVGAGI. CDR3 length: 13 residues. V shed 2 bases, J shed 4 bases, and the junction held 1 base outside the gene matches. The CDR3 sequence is CASSYGDSYGYTF. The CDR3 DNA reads TGTGCCAGCAGTTACGGGGACAGCTATGGCTACACCTTC.

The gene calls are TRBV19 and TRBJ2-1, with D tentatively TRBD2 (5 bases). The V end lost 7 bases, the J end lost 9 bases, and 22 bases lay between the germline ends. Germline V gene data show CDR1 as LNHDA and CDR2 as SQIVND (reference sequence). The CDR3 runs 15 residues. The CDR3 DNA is TGTGCCAGTATCGGAGCGGCGAGCTCTTTTGGTGAGCAGTTCTTC. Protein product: CASIGAASSFGEQFF.

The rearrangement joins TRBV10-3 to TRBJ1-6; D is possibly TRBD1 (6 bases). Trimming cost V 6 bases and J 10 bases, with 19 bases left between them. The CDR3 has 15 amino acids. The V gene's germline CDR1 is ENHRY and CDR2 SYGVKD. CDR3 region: CAISSGTREGSPLHF. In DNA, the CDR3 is TGTGCCATCAGCTCCGGGACACGGGAGGGCTCACCCCTCCACTTT.

As DNA, the CDR3 is TGTGCCAGCAGCGCTAGGGGACTTACCTACAATGAGCAGTTCTTC. This codes for CASSARGLTYNEQFF. V usage is TRBV9 and J usage is TRBJ2-1, with D perhaps TRBD2 (6 bases). The CDR3 is 15 residues long. Germline V gene lookup returns CDR1 SGDLS and CDR2 YYNGEE. V shed 3 bases and J shed 2 bases, with 12 bases lying between them.

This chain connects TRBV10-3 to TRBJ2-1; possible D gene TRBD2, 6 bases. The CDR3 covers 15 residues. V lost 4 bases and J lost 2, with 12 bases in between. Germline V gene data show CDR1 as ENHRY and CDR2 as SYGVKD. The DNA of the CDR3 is TGTGCCATCAGTGCCGGGACTTCTACCTACAATGAGCAGTTCTTC. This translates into CAISAGTSTYNEQFF.

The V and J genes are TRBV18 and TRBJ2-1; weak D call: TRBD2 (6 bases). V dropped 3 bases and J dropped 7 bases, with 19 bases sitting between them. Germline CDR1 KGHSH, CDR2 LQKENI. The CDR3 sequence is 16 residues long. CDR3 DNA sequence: TGTGCCAGCTCACCCTCGTTTGGGGAGGCCTTAAATGAGCAGTTCTTC. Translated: CASSPSFGEALNEQFF. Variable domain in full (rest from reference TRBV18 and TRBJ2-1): NAGVMQNPRHLVRRRGQEARLRCSPMKGHSHVYWYRQLPEEGLKFMVYLQKENIIDESGMPKERFSAEFPKEGPSILRIQQVVRGDSAAYFCASSPSFGEALNEQFFGPGTRLTVL.

The CDR3 spells CATWGGNEQFF. The CDR3 region has the DNA TGTGCCACCTGGGGCGGTAATGAGCAGTTCTTC. The rearrangement joins TRBV27 to TRBJ2-1; weak D call: TRBD1 (5 bases). The CDR3 is 11 amino acids. Germline-derived CDR1 and CDR2 are MNHEY and SMNVEV (reference sequence). Trimming stripped 10 bases from V and 7 bases from J, with 11 bases between.

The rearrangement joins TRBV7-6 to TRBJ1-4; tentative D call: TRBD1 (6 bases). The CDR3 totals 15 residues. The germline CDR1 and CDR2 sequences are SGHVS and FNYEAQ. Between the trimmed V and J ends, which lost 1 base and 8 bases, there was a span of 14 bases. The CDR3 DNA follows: TGTGCCAGCAGCTTAGTGACAGGTAGTCGGGAAAAACTGTTTTTT. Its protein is CASSLVTGSREKLFF.

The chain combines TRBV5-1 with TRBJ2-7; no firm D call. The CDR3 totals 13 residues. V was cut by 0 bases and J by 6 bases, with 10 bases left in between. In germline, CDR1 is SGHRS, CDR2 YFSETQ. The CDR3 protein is CASSLAQGGEQYF. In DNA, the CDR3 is TGCGCCAGCAGCTTGGCCCAAGGCGGCGAGCAGTACTTC.

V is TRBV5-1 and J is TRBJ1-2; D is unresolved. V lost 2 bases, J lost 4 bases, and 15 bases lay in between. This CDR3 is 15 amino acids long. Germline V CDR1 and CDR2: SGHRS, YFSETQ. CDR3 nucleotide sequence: TGCGCCAGCAGCTTTGGGTCCGGTGGGAGCTATGGCTACACCTTC. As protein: CASSFGSGGSYGYTF.